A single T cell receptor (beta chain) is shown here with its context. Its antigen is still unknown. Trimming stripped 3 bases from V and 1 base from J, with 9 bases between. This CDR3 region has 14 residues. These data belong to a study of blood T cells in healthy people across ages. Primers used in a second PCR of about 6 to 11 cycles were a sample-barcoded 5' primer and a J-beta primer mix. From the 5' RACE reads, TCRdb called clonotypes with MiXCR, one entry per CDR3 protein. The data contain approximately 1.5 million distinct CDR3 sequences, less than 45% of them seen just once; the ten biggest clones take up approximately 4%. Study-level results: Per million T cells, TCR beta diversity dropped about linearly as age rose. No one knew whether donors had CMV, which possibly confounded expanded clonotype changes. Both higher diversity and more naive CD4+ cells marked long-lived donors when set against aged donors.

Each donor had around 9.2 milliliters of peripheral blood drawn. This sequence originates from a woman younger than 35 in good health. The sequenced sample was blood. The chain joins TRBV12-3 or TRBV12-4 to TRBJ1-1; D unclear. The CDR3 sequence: CASSFRYSNTEAFF. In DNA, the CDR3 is TGTGCCAGCAGTTTTAGGTACTCGAACACTGAAGCTTTCTTT.